The 5 T cell receptor beta chains presented below share a single source sample, sequenced in a study of cytomegalovirus exposure and HLA in healthy donors. PCR amplification relied on 60 Vbeta primers (plus 13 Jbeta primers). Some clones are missing from TCRdb's copy, which holds only in-frame ones; the method was immunoSEQ multiplex PCR. The table has some 150,000 clones, approximately 88% seen once. The sequenced sample was PBMCs. The receptors were gathered from a woman younger than 45 in good health and CMV-seronegative.

This clone was seen a single time. The chain joins TRBV28 to TRBJ1-4; D remains unclear. Trimming left V 7 bases short and J 6 bases short, with 9 bases between. The CDR3 loop spans 12 amino acids. Germline V lookup: CDR1 MDHEN, CDR2 SYDVKM. CDR3 nucleotide sequence: TGTGCCAGCAAAGTTGAGCATGAAAAACTGTTTTTT. Its translation: CASKVEHEKLFF.

V is TRBV28 and J is TRBJ2-5, with D maybe TRBD1 (6 bases). Trimming stripped 3 bases from V and 5 bases from J, with 10 bases between. The germline gives CDR1 MDHEN, CDR2 SYDVKM. The CDR3 has 13 amino acids. The CDR3 here is CASSLGAGETQYF. CDR3 DNA: TGTGCCAGCAGTTTGGGGGCCGGGGAGACCCAGTACTTC.

A single count supports this clone. The chain joins TRBV5-1 to TRBJ2-1; tentatively, D is TRBD2 (6 bases). V dropped 5 bases and J dropped 7 bases, with 28 bases sitting between them. The CDR3 sequence is 18 residues long. Germline V gene sequence: CDR1 SGHRS, CDR2 YFSETQ. This CDR3 reads CASRPSPALARNGNEQFF. The CDR3 DNA follows: TGCGCCAGCAGGCCCTCACCGGCACTAGCCCGAAACGGGAATGAGCAGTTCTTC.

This chain uses TRBV7-8 with TRBJ2-7; 12 positions agree with TRBD2. Germline V CDR1 and CDR2: SGHVS, FQNEAQ. This CDR3 is 16 amino acids long. V shed 2 bases, J shed 4 bases, and the junction held 6 bases outside the gene matches. Written as DNA, the CDR3 is TGTGCCAGCAGCTTAAATTCAGGACTAGCGGGGTACGAGCAGTACTTC. Its translation is CASSLNSGLAGYEQYF. The full variable domain, in which reference TRBV7-8 and TRBJ2-7 provide the parts outside the CDR3, is GAGVSQSPRYKVAKRGQDVALRCDPISGHVSLFWYQQALGQGPEFLTYFQNEAQLDKSGLPSDRFFAERPEGSVSTLKIQRTQQEDSAVYLCASSLNSGLAGYEQYFGPGTRLTVT.

This rearrangement joins TRBV18 to TRBJ2-5; D perhaps matches TRBD2 (5 bases). CDR1 is KGHSH and CDR2 is LQKENI in the germline V gene. V was shortened by 6 bases and J by 5 bases, with 13 bases between the two germline ends. The CDR3 runs to 13 residues. The CDR3, as DNA: TGTGCCAGCTCCAGGACTCTTCAGGAGACCCAGTACTTC. Residues: CASSRTLQETQYF.